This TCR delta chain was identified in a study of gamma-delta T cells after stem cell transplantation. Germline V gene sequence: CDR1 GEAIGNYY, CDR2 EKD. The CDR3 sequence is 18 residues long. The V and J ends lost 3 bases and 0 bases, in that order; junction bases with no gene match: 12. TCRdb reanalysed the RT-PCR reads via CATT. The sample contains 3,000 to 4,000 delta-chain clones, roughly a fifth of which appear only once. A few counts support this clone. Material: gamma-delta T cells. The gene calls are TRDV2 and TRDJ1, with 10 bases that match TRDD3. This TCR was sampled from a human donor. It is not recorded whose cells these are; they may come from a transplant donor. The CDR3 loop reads CACDLLGTGGSYTDKLIF. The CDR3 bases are TGTGCCTGTGACCTCTTGGGTACTGGGGGATCGTACACCGATAAACTCATCTTT.